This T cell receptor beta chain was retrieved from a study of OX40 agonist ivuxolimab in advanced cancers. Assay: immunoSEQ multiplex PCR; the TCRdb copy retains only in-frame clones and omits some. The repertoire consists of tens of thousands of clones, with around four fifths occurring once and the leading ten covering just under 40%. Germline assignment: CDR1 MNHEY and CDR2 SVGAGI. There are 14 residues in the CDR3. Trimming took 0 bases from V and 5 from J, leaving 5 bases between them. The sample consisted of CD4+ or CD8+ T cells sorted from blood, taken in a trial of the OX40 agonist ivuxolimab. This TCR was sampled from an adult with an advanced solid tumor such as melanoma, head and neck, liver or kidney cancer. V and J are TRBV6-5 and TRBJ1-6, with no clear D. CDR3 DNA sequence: TGTGCCAGCAGTTACTCGGCTAATAATTCACCCCTCCACTTT. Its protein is CASSYSANNSPLHF.